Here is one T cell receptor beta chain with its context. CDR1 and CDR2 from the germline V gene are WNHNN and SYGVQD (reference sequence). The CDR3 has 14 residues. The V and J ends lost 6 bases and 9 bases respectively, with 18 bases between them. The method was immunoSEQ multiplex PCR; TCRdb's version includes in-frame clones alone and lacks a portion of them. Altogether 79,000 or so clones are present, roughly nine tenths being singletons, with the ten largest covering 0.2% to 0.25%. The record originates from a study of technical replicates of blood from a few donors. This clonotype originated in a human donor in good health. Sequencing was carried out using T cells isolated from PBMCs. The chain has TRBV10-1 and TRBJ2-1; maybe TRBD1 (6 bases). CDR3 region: CASSDPGQEGEQFF. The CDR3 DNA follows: TGCGCCAGCAGCGATCCGGGACAAGAGGGTGAGCAGTTCTTC.